These 11 T cell receptor beta chains share one sample of origin, sequenced in a study of T-cell reconstitution after alpha-beta-depleted transplantation in children. It was with unique molecular identifiers that the TCRbeta library was prepared. MiXCR, applied by TCRdb to the PCR reads, yields one record per CDR3 protein. The sample yields about 250,000 distinct CDR3 sequences, 24% seen once. Sequences were derived from PBMCs, mostly from graft donor cells, sampled 360 days after TCRalphabeta/CD19-depleted stem cell transplant. The receptors originated from a female patient aged 2 to 10 who had a stem cell transplant for congenital amegakaryocytic thrombocytopenia, so the T cells may come from the graft donor.

The chain carries TRBV28 and TRBJ1-2, with D tentatively TRBD1 (6 bases). Germline assignment: CDR1 MDHEN and CDR2 SYDVKM. Trimming took off 2 bases at V and 4 bases at J, with 11 bases between the two ends. The CDR3 extends over 14 amino acids. The CDR3 DNA sequence: TGTGCCAGCAGTTTAAAGACAGGTCTCTATGGCTACACCTTC. This encodes CASSLKTGLYGYTF.

This clonotype was seen more than once but under ten times. At one of its ends the junction is not consistent with the germline gene, which may arise from a read error. The chain links TRBV11-2 to TRBJ2-1, with unresolved D. CDR1 and CDR2 (germline): SGHAT, FQNNGV. This CDR3 is 12 amino acids long. The CDR3 DNA is TGTGCCAGCAGCTACCCCTACCATGAGCAGTTCTTC. The encoded protein is CASSYPYHEQFF.

V usage is TRBV4-1 and J usage is TRBJ2-7; unclear D gene. CDR3 length equals 14 residues. Germline V lookup: CDR1 MGHRA, CDR2 YSYEKL. V gave up 1 base and J gave up 5 bases, with 12 bases separating them. CDR3 in amino acids: CASSQVQRADEQYF. In DNA, the CDR3 is TGCGCCAGCAGCCAAGTGCAGAGAGCAGACGAGCAGTACTTC.

This clonotype has a handful of counts. The chain has TRBV10-3 and TRBJ2-6, with D maybe TRBD2 (5 bases). There are 16 residues in the CDR3. V shed 0 bases and J shed 0 bases, with 6 bases lying between them. Germline V gene data show CDR1 as ENHRY and CDR2 as SYGVKD. CDR3 DNA sequence: TGTGCCATCAGTGAGTCGGGGAGCTCTGGGGCCAACGTCCTGACTTTC. Its translation: CAISESGSSGANVLTF.

The chain has TRBV29-1 and TRBJ2-7, with TRBD2 matching over 9 bases. V shed 5 bases, J shed 4 bases, and the junction held 12 bases outside the gene matches. CDR1 is SQVTM, CDR2 ANQGSEA, per germline. The length of the CDR3 is 15 residues. The CDR3 is CSVRLAGEGGYEQYF. CDR3 nucleotide sequence: TGCAGCGTTCGGTTAGCGGGAGAAGGGGGGTACGAGCAGTACTTC.

This clonotype has just a few counts. The V call is TRBV28, the J call TRBJ1-2; D unclear. Germline lookup yields CDR1 MDHEN and CDR2 SYDVKM. There are 14 residues in the CDR3. The V end was cut by 5 bases, the J end by 3 bases, with 13 bases between. CDR3 DNA: TGTGCCAGCAGTCGTCTAGAGAGTGACTATGGCTACACCTTC. This gives the protein CASSRLESDYGYTF.

This clonotype occurred many times. This chain connects TRBV12-3 or TRBV12-4 to TRBJ2-1; 8 positions agree with TRBD1. V lost 6 bases and J lost 3; bases outside the gene matches: 1. The CDR3 runs 13 residues. The CDR3 DNA is TGTGCCAGCAGAGGACAGGGCTACAATGAGCAGTTCTTC. Residues: CASRGQGYNEQFF.

As regards this clonotype: This may come from a read error, since a much larger clone is one base off. The genes are TRBV10-3 and TRBJ2-7; D call uncertain. Germline V gives CDR1 ENHRY, CDR2 SYGVKD. The CDR3 spans 14 residues. V was trimmed by 3 bases and J by 4 bases, leaving 13 bases between them. In DNA, the CDR3 is TGTGCCATCAGTGATTTTGGGTGGATATACGAGCAGTACTTC. It codes for CAISDFGWIYEQYF.

As to this clonotype: The junction does not match germline at one end; this may be a read error. The V and J genes are TRBV6-5 and TRBJ2-4; D gene ambiguous. CDR1 is MNHEY and CDR2 is SVGAGI in the germline V gene. This CDR3 has 15 residues. The DNA for the CDR3 is TGTGCCAGCAGTCACTCACATCTAGCCAAAAACATTCAGTACTTC. Translation gives CASSHSHLAKNIQYF.

This clonotype has only a few counts. The junction does not match germline at one end; this may be a read error. This chain joins TRBV15 and TRBJ1-2, with D uncertain. Per the germline V gene, CDR1 is LNHNV and CDR2 is YYDKDF (reference sequence). CDR3 length equals 15 residues. The CDR3 DNA reads TGTGCCACCAGCAGAGATTCGACGGGTAACTATGCCTACACCTTC. Its translation: CATSRDSTGNYAYTF.

The genes are TRBV24-1 and TRBJ2-3, with 10 bases matching TRBD1. V lost 4 bases and J lost 5; bases outside the gene matches: 8. Germline CDR1 reads KGHDR; CDR2 reads SFDVKD. This CDR3 contains 16 residues. CDR3 bases: TGTGCCACCAGTGAGGTCGGACAGGGGGAGATAGATACGCAGTATTTT. Translation gives CATSEVGQGEIDTQYF.